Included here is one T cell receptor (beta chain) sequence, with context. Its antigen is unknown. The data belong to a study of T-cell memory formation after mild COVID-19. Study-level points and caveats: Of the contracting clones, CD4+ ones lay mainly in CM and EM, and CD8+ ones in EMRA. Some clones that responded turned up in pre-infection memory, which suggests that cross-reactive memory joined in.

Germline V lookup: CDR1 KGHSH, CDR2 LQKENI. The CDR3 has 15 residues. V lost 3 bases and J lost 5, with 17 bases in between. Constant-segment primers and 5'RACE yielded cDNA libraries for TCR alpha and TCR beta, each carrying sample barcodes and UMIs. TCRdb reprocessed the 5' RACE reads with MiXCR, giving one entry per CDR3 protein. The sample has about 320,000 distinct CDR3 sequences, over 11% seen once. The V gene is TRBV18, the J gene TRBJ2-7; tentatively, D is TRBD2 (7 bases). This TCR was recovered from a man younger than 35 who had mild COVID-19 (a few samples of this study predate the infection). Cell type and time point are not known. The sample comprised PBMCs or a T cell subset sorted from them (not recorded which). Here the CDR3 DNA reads TGTGCCAGCTCACCCCGCGGGGGAGAGGGGGACGAGCAGTACTTC. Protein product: CASSPRGGEGDEQYF. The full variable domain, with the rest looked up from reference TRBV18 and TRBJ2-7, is NAGVMQNPRHLVRRRGQEARLRCSPMKGHSHVYWYRQLPEEGLKFMVYLQKENIIDESGMPKERFSAEFPKEGPSILRIQQVVRGDSAAYFCASSPRGGEGDEQYFGPGTRLTVT.